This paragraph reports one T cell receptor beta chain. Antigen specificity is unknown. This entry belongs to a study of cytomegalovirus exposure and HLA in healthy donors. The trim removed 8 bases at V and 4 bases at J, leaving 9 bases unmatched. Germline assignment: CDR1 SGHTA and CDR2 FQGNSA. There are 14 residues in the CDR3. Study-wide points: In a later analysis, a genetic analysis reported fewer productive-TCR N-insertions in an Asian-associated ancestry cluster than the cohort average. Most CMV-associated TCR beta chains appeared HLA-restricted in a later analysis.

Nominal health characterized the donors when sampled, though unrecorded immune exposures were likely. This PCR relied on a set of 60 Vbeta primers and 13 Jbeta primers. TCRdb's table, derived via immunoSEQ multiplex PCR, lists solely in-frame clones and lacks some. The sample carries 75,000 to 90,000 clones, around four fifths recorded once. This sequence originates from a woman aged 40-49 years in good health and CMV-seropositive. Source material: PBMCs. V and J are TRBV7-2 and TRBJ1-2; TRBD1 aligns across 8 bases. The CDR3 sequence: CASETRGRIYGYTF. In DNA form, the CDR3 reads TGTGCCAGCGAAACCAGGGGGCGAATCTATGGCTACACCTTC.